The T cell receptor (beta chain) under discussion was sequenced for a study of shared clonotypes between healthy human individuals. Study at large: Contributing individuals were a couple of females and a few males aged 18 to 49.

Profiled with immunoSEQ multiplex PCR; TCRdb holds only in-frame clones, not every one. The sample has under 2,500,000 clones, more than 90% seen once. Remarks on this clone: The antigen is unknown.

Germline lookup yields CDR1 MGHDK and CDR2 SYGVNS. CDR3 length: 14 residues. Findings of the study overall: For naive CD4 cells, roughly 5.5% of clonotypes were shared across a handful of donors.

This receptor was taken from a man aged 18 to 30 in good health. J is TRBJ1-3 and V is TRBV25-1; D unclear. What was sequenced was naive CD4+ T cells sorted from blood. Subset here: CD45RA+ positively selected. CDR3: CDGRAILSGNTIYF. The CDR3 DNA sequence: TGTGACGGGAGGGCGATTCTTTCTGGAAACACCATATATTTT.